The rows below give T cell receptor beta chains drawn from one sample of a study of blood T cells in healthy people across ages. MiXCR was run by TCRdb on the 5' RACE reads, yielding one entry per CDR3 protein. The top ten hold 8.7% of the sample, which has approximately 490,000 distinct CDR3 sequences, under 30% seen once. These same data were also listed under a study on T cells of mothers and their children.

Input material: blood. The origin of the receptors is a boy younger than 18 in good health. The CDR3 runs from the conserved cysteine through the conserved F or W. The D gene is left open where the match is weak. Size is stated for part of the rows, as once, few or many counts, or as a class when the clone is expanded.

size,D,V,J,CDR3,DNA
NA,NA,TRBV20-1,TRBJ2-5,CSANERGRETQYF,TGCAGTGCAAACGAGAGGGGTCGGGAGACCCAGTACTTC
few,NA,TRBV7-2,TRBJ1-6,CASSLLVLASPNSPLHF,TGTGCCAGCAGCTTATTAGTTTTGGCCAGTCCAAATTCACCCCTCCACTTT
few,TRBD1,TRBV6-2/TRBV6-3,TRBJ2-4,CASRDRGHDYSSQYF,TGTGCCAGTCGGGACAGGGGGCACGACTATTCGAGTCAGTACTTC
NA,TRBD2,TRBV7-6,TRBJ2-3,CASSSSGPSGRSDTQYF,TGTGCCAGCAGCTCTAGTGGGCCTAGCGGGAGGTCGGATACGCAGTATTTT
NA,NA,TRBV6-6,TRBJ1-2,CASTLDPSYGYTF,TGTGCCAGCACCTTGGACCCCTCCTATGGCTACACCTTC
NA,NA,TRBV15,TRBJ2-7,CATPSNDRPNSYEQYF,TGTGCCACCCCAAGCAATGACCGACCCAACTCCTACGAGCAGTACTTC
NA,TRBD1,TRBV4-1,TRBJ2-4,CASSQEDRGSTKNIQYF,TGCGCCAGCAGCCAAGAGGACAGGGGTTCCACCAAAAACATTCAGTACTTC
NA,NA,TRBV20-1,TRBJ2-2,CSARDPTGEGTGELFF,TGCAGTGCTAGAGACCCGACAGGGGAGGGCACCGGGGAGCTGTTTTTT
NA,TRBD1,TRBV7-2,TRBJ1-4,CASSRQGADGEKLFF,TGTGCCAGCAGCCGACAGGGGGCCGACGGGGAAAAACTGTTTTTT
NA,NA,TRBV7-9,TRBJ2-1,CASSSVVNEQFF,TGTGCCAGCAGCTCCGTAGTAAATGAGCAGTTCTTC
NA,NA,TRBV27,TRBJ2-3,CASSLSIIGTLTSTDTQYF,TGTGCCAGCAGTTTATCGATAATTGGAACACTTACTAGCACAGATACGCAGTATTTT
NA,NA,TRBV5-5,TRBJ2-3,CASSLGATGTDTQYF,TGTGCCAGCAGCTTGGGAGCCACTGGCACAGATACGCAGTATTTT
NA,NA,TRBV19,TRBJ1-2,CASSISRGTDGYTF,TGTGCCAGTAGTATCTCGAGGGGAACAGATGGCTACACCTTC
NA,NA,TRBV21-1,TRBJ2-5,CAREAGASRTQYF,TGTGCCAGGGAAGCGGGAGCTTCCCGGACCCAGTACTTC
few,NA,TRBV20-1,TRBJ2-7,CSARDGYEQYF,TGCAGTGCTAGAGACGGCTACGAGCAGTACTTC
NA,NA,TRBV5-1,TRBJ2-7,CASSPALINLYEQYF,TGCGCCAGCAGCCCAGCCCTCATTAACCTCTACGAGCAGTACTTC
few,TRBD1,TRBV7-9,TRBJ1-4,CASSFLTGLVEKLFF,TGTGCCAGCAGCTTTTTGACAGGGCTCGTTGAAAAACTGTTTTTT
NA,TRBD1,TRBV7-9,TRBJ2-5,CASSQGTGLETQYF,TGTGCCAGCAGCCAGGGGACAGGGCTAGAGACCCAGTACTTC
NA,NA,TRBV7-2,TRBJ2-5,CASSPQRETQYF,TGTGCCAGCAGCCCACAGAGAGAGACCCAGTACTTC